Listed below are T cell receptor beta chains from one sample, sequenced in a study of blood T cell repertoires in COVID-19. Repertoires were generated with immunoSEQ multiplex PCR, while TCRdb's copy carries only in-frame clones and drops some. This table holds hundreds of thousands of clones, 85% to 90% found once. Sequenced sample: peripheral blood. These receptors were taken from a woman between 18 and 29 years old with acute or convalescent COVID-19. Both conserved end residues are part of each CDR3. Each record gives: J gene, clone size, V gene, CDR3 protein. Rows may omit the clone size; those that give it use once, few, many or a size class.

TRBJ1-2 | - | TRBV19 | CASSPYDRGGEYGYTF
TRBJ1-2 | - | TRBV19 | CASSIQGTANYGYTF
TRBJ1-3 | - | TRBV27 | CASSWQGGISGNTIYF
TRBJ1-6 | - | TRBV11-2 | CASSPSVLESSYNSPLHF
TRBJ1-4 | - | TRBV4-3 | CASSPEGGFPNEKLFF
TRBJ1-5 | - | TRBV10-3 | CAISSTDYSNQPQHF
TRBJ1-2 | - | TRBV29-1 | CSESRGSSYGYTF
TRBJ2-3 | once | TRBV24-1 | CATSDPASGWNTDTQYF
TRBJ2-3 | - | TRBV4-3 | CASSQATRGGLNTDTQYF
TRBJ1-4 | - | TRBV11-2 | CASSLGAGRDEKLFF
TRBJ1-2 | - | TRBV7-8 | CASSRLTRDYGYTF
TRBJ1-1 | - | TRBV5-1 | CASSPELAGGTPLEAFF
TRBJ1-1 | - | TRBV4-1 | CASSQGGGRNTEAFF
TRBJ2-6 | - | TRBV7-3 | CASSLAGTGANVLTF
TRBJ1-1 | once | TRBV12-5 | CASGSGVAMNTEAFF
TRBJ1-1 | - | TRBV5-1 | CASSDQYRGLNTEAFF
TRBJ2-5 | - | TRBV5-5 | CASSFGGLGETQYF
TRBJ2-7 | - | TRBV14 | CASSQEWASYEQYF
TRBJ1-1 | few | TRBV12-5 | CASGLDPGEAFF
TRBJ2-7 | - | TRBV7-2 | CASSPGTPNYYEQYF
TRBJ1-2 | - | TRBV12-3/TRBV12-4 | CASRQASQGASTF
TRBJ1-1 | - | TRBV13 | CASSLFWERTEAFF
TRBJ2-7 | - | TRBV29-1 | CSAADGLRVYEQYF
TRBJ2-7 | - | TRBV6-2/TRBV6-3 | CASSSLGTGDHEQYF
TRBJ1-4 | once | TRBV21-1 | CASYVQGGDEKLFF
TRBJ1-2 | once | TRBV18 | CASSDSGVAGKNYGYTF
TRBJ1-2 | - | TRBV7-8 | CASSLLVAYGYTF
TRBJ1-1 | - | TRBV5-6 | CASSSGSTEAFF
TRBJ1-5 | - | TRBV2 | CASSGSGTGVNQPQHF
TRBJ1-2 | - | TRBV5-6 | CASSYGPPVSVGGYTF
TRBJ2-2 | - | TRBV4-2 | CASSQDRVEGSGELFF
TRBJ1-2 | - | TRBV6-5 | CASRPPTGNYGYTF
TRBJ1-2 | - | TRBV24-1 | CATSDPTGENYGYTF
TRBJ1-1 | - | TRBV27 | CASNQRTGGMNTEAFF
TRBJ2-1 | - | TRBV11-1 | CASCGVPSYNEQFF
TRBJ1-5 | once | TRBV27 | CASSLDLDREELQPQHF
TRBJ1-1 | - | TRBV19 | CASSIYDSEAFF
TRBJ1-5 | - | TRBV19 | CASSGTGNQPQHF
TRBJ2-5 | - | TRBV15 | CATSRDGGGRETQYF
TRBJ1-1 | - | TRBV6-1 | CASSDSNQNTEAFF
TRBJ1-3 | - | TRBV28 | CASRGMSSGNTIYF